This T cell receptor (beta chain) is drawn from a study of blood T cell repertoires in COVID-19. On the study more broadly: Sites in the United States, Italy and Spain provided acute and convalescent COVID-19 samples. Sources were T cells, B-cell-depleted T cells, or PBMCs; the material itself was cDNA or gDNA.

Original processing methods: Amplified reference gene primers provided the basis for estimating nucleated cell counts. This table comes from immunoSEQ multiplex PCR, and its TCRdb copy is limited to in-frame clones, with some not included. V, J and clone size derive from that table, while D and trimming were established from the DNA sequence. The sample lists a few hundred thousand clones, 88% occurring once. V lost 4 bases, J lost 3 bases, and 8 bases lay in between. CDR3 length equals 13 residues. Germline V gene sequence: CDR1 SGHTA, CDR2 FQGTGA. Material: peripheral blood. The sequence was collected from a man aged 60 to 75 who had recovered from COVID-19. This chain connects TRBV7-3 to TRBJ2-3; D uncertain. The CDR3 nucleotides are TGTGCCAGCAGCTCTTCGAGGACAGATACGCAGTATTTT. Protein product: CASSSSRTDTQYF.